This T cell receptor (beta chain) is from a study of blood T cell repertoires in COVID-19. Study as a whole: Spain, Italy and the United States supplied samples that represented acute and convalescent COVID-19. Sources were T cells, B-cell-depleted T cells, or PBMCs; the material itself was cDNA or gDNA.

Trimming left V 4 bases short and J 7 bases short, with 21 bases between. This CDR3 is 15 amino acids long. In germline, CDR1 is SGHRS, CDR2 YFSETQ. How the authors handled the data: Reference gene primer amplification yielded estimated nucleated cell counts. Assay used: immunoSEQ multiplex PCR; TCRdb lists only in-frame clones, some missing. V and J calls plus clone size are reproduced from that table; the DNA served to infer D and trimming. The sample includes 80,000 to 100,000 clones, about nine tenths of them seen just once. The TCR originated in a man between 60 and 75 years old with acute or convalescent COVID-19. The chain is built from TRBV5-1 and TRBJ2-7; tentatively, D is TRBD1 (6 bases). The sample comprised peripheral blood. As DNA, the CDR3 is TGCGCCAGCAGCCCGGACAGCGAACCGGGTTCGGAGCAGTACGTC. This encodes CASSPDSEPGSEQYV.